This T cell receptor beta chain was profiled in a study of human T cells and chemical hapten exposure. The wider study: Patch tests put 0.01% DPC on the upper back, read at 6 days.

Time point described: patch test 2, 6 weeks after DPC sensitization. The treatment here: therapeutic diphenylcyclopropenone sensitization with weekly scalp DPC. This CDR3 is built from 15 residues. The germline CDR1 and CDR2 sequences are SGHRS and YFSETQ. Study-wide findings and caveats: TCRs above 1 in 1000 frequency did not change with DPC sensitization.

This clonotype was picked up a small number of times. What it binds is not known. An end of the junction does not agree with germline; a read error may underlie this. Individual cDNA molecules in this library carried unique molecular identifiers. TCRdb redid the calling of the RACE reads with MiXCR, one entry per CDR3 protein. The sample holds 330,000 or so distinct CDR3 sequences, around 6% seen once. J is TRBJ1-6 and V is TRBV5-1, with TRBD1 identical over 7 bases. This TCR was sampled from a woman aged 18-29 years with alopecia areata. Some clones in this sample may be carry-over from other donors' samples. Sequenced material: whole blood, taken in connection with sensitization to the hapten diphenylcyclopropenone (DPC). CDR3: CASSQGGGYNSPPHF. The CDR3 nucleotides are TGCGCCAGCAGCCAGGGAGGGGGCTATAATTCACCCCCCCACTTT.